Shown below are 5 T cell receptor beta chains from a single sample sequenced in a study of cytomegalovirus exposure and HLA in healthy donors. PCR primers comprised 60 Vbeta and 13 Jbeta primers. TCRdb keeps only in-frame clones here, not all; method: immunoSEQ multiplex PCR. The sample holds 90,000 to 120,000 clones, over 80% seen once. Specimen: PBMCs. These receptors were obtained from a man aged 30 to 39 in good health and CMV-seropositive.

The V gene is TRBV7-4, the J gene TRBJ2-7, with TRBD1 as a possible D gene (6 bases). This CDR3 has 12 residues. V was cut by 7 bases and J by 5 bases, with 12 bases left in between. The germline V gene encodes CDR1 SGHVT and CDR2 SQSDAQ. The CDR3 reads CASKGELHEQYF. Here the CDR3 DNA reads TGTGCCAGCAAGGGGGAGCTCCACGAGCAGTACTTC.

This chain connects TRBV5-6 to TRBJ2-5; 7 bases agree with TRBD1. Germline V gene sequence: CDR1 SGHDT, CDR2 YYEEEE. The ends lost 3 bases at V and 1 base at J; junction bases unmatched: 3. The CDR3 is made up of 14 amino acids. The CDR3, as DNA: TGTGCCAGCAGCTCTACAGGGGTCCAAGAGACCCAGTACTTC. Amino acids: CASSSTGVQETQYF.

The CDR3 loop reads CASSYQGLVDNSPLHF. DNA for the CDR3: TGTGCCAGCAGTTACCAGGGCCTGGTCGACAATTCACCCCTCCACTTT. The chain uses TRBV2 and TRBJ1-6, with D perhaps TRBD1 (5 bases). Between the trimmed V and J ends, which lost 5 bases and 7 bases, there was a span of 18 bases. This CDR3 spans 16 amino acids. Per germline, CDR1 SNHLY and CDR2 FYNNEI.

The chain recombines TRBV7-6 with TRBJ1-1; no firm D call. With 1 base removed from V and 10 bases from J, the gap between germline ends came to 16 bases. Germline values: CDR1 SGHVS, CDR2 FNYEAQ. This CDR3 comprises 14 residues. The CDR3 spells CASSLEPTNKGAFF. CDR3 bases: TGTGCCAGCAGCTTAGAACCGACTAACAAGGGAGCTTTCTTT.

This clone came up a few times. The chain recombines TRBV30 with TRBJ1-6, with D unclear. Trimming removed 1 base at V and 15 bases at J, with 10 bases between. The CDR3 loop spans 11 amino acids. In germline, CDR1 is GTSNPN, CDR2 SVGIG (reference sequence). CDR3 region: CAWSGSVRLHF. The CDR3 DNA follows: TGTGCCTGGAGTGGTTCTGTTCGCCTCCACTTT. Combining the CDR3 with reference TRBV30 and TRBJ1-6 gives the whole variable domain SQTIHQWPATLVQPVGSPLSLECTVEGTSNPNLYWYRQAAGRGLQLLFYSVGIGQISSEVPQNLSASRPQDRQFILSSKKLLLSDSGFYLCAWSGSVRLHFGNGTRLTVT.